The rows below give T cell receptor beta chains drawn from one sample of a study of blood T cell repertoires in COVID-19. The assay was immunoSEQ multiplex PCR, and TCRdb's table has in-frame clones only and misses some. The sample contains some 260,000 clones, under 95% of which appear only once. The source material was PBMCs or T cells enriched from blood (not recorded which). Receptors were obtained from a woman between 18 and 30 years old who had recovered from COVID-19. CDR3s include the opening cysteine and the closing phenylalanine or tryptophan. Fields, in order: D gene, clone size, V gene, J gene, CDR3 length, CDR3 protein, CDR3 DNA. D genes are given only for firm matches. Size is omitted from some rows. Given values are once, few, many or a class for expanded clones.

>NA|NA|TRBV7-9|TRBJ1-1|11
CASSLEGEAFF
TGTGCCAGCAGCTTAGAGGGGGAAGCTTTCTTT
>TRBD1|NA|TRBV2|TRBJ1-1|17
CASRVTGEKGRYTEAFF
TGTGCCAGCAGGGTCACAGGGGAGAAGGGTCGGTACACTGAAGCTTTCTTT
>TRBD1|NA|TRBV13|TRBJ1-1|13
CASRLQGATEAFF
TGTGCCAGCAGGCTACAGGGGGCCACTGAAGCTTTCTTT
>NA|NA|TRBV18|TRBJ2-7|13
CASSPLLENEQYF
TGTGCCAGCTCACCCCTCCTCGAGAACGAGCAGTACTTC
>NA|NA|TRBV28|TRBJ1-2|12
CASSFQNYGYTF
TGTGCCAGCAGCTTTCAGAACTATGGCTACACCTTC
>NA|NA|TRBV11-2|TRBJ1-1|15
CASSSSWGTNTEAFF
TGTGCCAGCAGCTCCTCCTGGGGGACAAACACTGAAGCTTTCTTT
>NA|NA|TRBV2|TRBJ2-5|15
CASSESGVSEETQYF
TGTGCCAGCAGTGAATCGGGGGTTTCTGAGGAGACCCAGTACTTC
>NA|NA|TRBV18|TRBJ2-7|14
CASSPMADSYEQYF
TGTGCCAGCTCACCTATGGCGGACTCCTACGAGCAGTACTTC
>NA|NA|TRBV19|TRBJ2-1|11
CASSYYNEQFF
TGTGCCAGTAGCTATTACAATGAGCAGTTCTTC
>TRBD2|NA|TRBV7-9|TRBJ2-7|15
CASSLSGGYSYEQYF
TGTGCCAGCAGCCTAAGCGGGGGTTACTCCTACGAGCAGTACTTC
>TRBD2|NA|TRBV28|TRBJ2-2|12
CAGGGSTGELFF
TGTGCCGGGGGGGGTTCCACCGGGGAGCTGTTTTTT
>TRBD1|once|TRBV2|TRBJ1-2|14
CAGKTGGVPPGYTF
TGTGCCGGCAAGACAGGGGGCGTCCCCCCTGGCTACACCTTC
>TRBD1|NA|TRBV29-1|TRBJ2-6|18
CSAKFRDRGLSGANVLTF
TGCAGCGCGAAATTCCGGGACAGGGGCCTCTCTGGGGCCAACGTCCTGACTTTC
>NA|NA|TRBV3-1/TRBV3-2|TRBJ1-1|12
CASSQTRLEAFF
TGTGCCAGCAGCCAAACAAGACTTGAAGCTTTCTTT
>NA|NA|TRBV14|TRBJ1-2|13
CASLRTTNYGYTF
TGTGCCAGCCTTCGGACAACTAACTATGGCTACACCTTC
>NA|NA|TRBV10-3|TRBJ1-1|16
CAISGAKTGSRTEAFF
TGTGCCATCAGTGGCGCTAAAACAGGGAGTCGCACTGAAGCTTTCTTT
>NA|NA|TRBV15|TRBJ2-5|12
CATSKRQETQYF
TGTGCCACCAGCAAGCGGCAAGAGACCCAGTACTTC
>NA|once|TRBV29-1|TRBJ1-2|14
CSVEGTPRRGGYTF
TGCAGCGTTGAAGGGACGCCCCGGCGCGGGGGCTACACCTTC
>TRBD1|NA|TRBV7-9|TRBJ1-1|14
CASSPTGGEYAAFF
TGTGCCAGCAGCCCAACAGGGGGCGAGTATGCGGCTTTCTTT
>NA|NA|TRBV3-1/TRBV3-2|TRBJ1-2|14
CASRKPGTSYGYTF
TGTGCCAGCAGAAAACCCGGGACAAGCTATGGCTACACCTTC
>TRBD2|NA|TRBV4-1|TRBJ2-3|17
CASSQEQGLAYPDTQYF
TGCGCCAGCAGCCAAGAACAGGGACTAGCGTACCCAGATACGCAGTATTTT
>NA|NA|TRBV6-5|TRBJ1-2|15
CASSRTMHHSDGYTF
TGTGCCAGCAGCCGTACCATGCACCACAGTGATGGCTACACCTTC
>TRBD1|NA|TRBV6-5|TRBJ2-7|14
CATSDRAVIGEQYF
TGTGCCACTTCGGACAGGGCGGTTATCGGCGAGCAGTACTTC
>NA|NA|TRBV5-6|TRBJ2-7|11
CASSAGYEQYF
TGTGCCAGCAGCGCCGGTTACGAGCAGTACTTC
>TRBD1|NA|TRBV5-4|TRBJ2-7|13
CASSMDRGNEQYF
TGTGCCAGCAGCATGGACAGGGGAAACGAGCAGTACTTC
>NA|NA|TRBV5-4|TRBJ1-2|14
CASSPGVPGSGYTF
TGTGCCAGCAGCCCAGGGGTCCCTGGCTCTGGCTACACCTTC
>TRBD1|NA|TRBV7-3|TRBJ2-5|13
CASSRGQGETQYF
TGTGCCAGCAGCCGGGGACAGGGGGAGACCCAGTACTTC
>NA|NA|TRBV3-1/TRBV3-2|TRBJ1-5|14
CASSQVGNNQPQHF
TGTGCCAGCAGCCAAGTCGGTAACAATCAGCCCCAGCATTTT
>NA|NA|TRBV15|TRBJ1-1|16
CATSREGGRMNTEAFF
TGTGCCACCAGCAGAGAAGGGGGAAGGATGAACACTGAAGCTTTCTTT
>NA|NA|TRBV3-1/TRBV3-2|TRBJ1-2|13
CASSQVSGAGYTF
TGTGCCAGCAGCCAAGTTTCGGGAGCTGGCTACACCTTC
>TRBD1|NA|TRBV7-8|TRBJ1-2|16
CASTPYLLQGASGYTF
TGTGCCAGCACCCCGTACCTACTACAGGGGGCGTCTGGCTACACCTTC
>TRBD1|NA|TRBV11-2|TRBJ1-1|13
CASSLDRLQGAFF
TGTGCCAGCAGCTTAGATCGGCTACAGGGGGCTTTCTTT
>NA|NA|TRBV9|TRBJ2-1|15
CASSVDRQVYNEQFF
TGTGCCAGCAGCGTAGATAGGCAGGTATACAATGAGCAGTTCTTC
>NA|few|TRBV5-1|TRBJ2-2|15
CASSEGGSNTGELFF
TGCGCCAGCAGTGAGGGCGGTTCGAACACCGGGGAGCTGTTTTTT
>NA|NA|TRBV18|TRBJ1-1|13
CASFSIVNTEAFF
TGTGCCAGCTTTAGTATTGTGAACACTGAAGCTTTCTTT
>NA|NA|TRBV29-1|TRBJ1-3|16
CSVEDRFRTAGNTIYF
TGCAGCGTTGAAGATCGATTTAGGACAGCAGGAAACACCATATATTTT
>NA|NA|TRBV7-9|TRBJ2-3|16
CASTKGTTSSADTQYF
TGTGCCAGCACCAAAGGGACGACTTCTAGCGCAGATACGCAGTATTTT
>NA|NA|TRBV7-5|TRBJ1-5|17
CARSPCPQDRGGQPQHF
TGTGCCAGAAGCCCCTGTCCCCAGGACAGGGGAGGGCAGCCCCAGCATTTT
>TRBD1|NA|TRBV19|TRBJ1-1|15
CASSILRTGPDRAFF
TGTGCCAGTAGTATCCTACGGACAGGCCCGGATCGGGCTTTCTTT
>TRBD1|NA|TRBV4-1|TRBJ2-6|17
CASSPRDSSSGANVLTF
TGCGCCAGCAGCCCCCGGGACAGTTCCTCTGGGGCCAACGTCCTGACTTTC